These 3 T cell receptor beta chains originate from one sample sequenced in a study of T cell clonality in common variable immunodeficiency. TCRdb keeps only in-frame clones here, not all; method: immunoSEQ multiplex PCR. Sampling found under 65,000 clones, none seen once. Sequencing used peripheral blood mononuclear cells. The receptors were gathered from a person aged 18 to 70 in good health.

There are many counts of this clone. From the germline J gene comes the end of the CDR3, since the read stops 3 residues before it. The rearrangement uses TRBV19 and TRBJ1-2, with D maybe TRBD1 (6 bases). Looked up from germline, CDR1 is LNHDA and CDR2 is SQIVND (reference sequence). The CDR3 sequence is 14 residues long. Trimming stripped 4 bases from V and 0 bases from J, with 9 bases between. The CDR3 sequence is CASSRQATNYGYTF. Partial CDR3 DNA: TGTGCCAGTAGTAGACAGGCGACTAACTATGGC.

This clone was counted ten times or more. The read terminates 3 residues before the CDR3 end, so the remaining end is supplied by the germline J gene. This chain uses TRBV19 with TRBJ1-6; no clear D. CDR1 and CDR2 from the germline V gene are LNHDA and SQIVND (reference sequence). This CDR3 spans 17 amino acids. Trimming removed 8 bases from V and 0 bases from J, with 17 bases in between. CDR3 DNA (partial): TGTGCCAGTCGAGCGGGCTGGGCTCGCTCCTATAATTCACCC. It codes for CASRAGWARSYNSP. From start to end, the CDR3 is CASRAGWARSYNSPLHF.

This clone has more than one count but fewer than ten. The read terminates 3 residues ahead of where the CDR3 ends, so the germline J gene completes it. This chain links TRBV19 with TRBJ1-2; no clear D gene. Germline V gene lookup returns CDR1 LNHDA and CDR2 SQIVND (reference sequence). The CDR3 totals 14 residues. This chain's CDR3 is CASSSGLAVVDYTF. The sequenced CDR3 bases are TGTGCCAGTAGTAGCGGACTAGCGGTGGTTGAC. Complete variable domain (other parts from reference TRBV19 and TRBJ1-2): DGGITQSPKYLFRKEGQNVTLSCEQNLNHDAMYWYRQDPGQGLRLIYYSQIVNDFQKGDIAEGYSVSREKKESFPLTVTSAQKNPTAFYLCASSSGLAVVDYTFGSGTRLTVV.